What follows are 14 T cell receptor beta chains derived from one specimen sequenced in a study of OX40 agonist ivuxolimab in advanced cancers. This table comes from immunoSEQ multiplex PCR, and its TCRdb copy is limited to in-frame clones, with some not included. The repertoire holds some 76,000 clones, with over 90% as singletons. The starting material was CD4+ or CD8+ T cells sorted from blood, obtained in a trial of the OX40 agonist ivuxolimab. The receptor source for this set is an adult with an advanced solid tumor such as melanoma, head and neck, liver or kidney cancer.

The chain links TRBV5-6 to TRBJ2-7; a weak D match, TRBD1 (6 bases). V lost 0 bases to trimming and J lost 4 bases, with 8 bases between them. In germline, CDR1 is SGHDT, CDR2 YYEEEE. The CDR3 runs to 13 residues. CDR3 DNA sequence: TGTGCCAGCAGCTTGGGGACAGTGTACGAGCAGTACTTC. This gives the protein CASSLGTVYEQYF.

The chain carries TRBV9 and TRBJ2-2, with TRBD2 identical over 12 bases. This CDR3 contains 19 residues. Germline CDR1 SGDLS, CDR2 YYNGEE. The V gene end was trimmed by 1 base and the J gene end by 7 bases; junction bases not matched to a gene: 14. The CDR3 DNA is TGTGCCAGCAGCGTAAGAGAGGGGACAACTAGCGGGAGGTTCGGGGAGCTGTTTTTT. It codes for CASSVREGTTSGRFGELFF.

V usage is TRBV4-1 and J usage is TRBJ1-5, with D unresolved. V was shortened by 0 bases and J by 4 bases, with 7 bases between the two germline ends. There are 14 residues in the CDR3. Germline V gene sequence: CDR1 MGHRA, CDR2 YSYEKL. CDR3 protein: CASSQDVGNQPQHF. The CDR3 nucleotides are TGCGCCAGCAGCCAAGATGTGGGTAATCAGCCCCAGCATTTT.

The rearrangement links TRBV19 to TRBJ2-1; possible D gene TRBD1, 6 bases. Germline assignment: CDR1 LNHDA and CDR2 SQIVND (reference sequence). There are 15 residues in the CDR3. V dropped 1 base and J dropped 0 bases, with 7 bases sitting between them. The CDR3 loop is CASSIGTASYNEQFF. CDR3 nucleotide sequence: TGTGCCAGTAGTATAGGGACAGCCTCCTACAATGAGCAGTTCTTC. The whole variable domain, remainder taken from reference TRBV19 and TRBJ2-1, is DGGITQSPKYLFRKEGQNVTLSCEQNLNHDAMYWYRQDPGQGLRLIYYSQIVNDFQKGDIAEGYSVSREKKESFPLTVTSAQKNPTAFYLCASSIGTASYNEQFFGPGTRLTVL.

This clone was detected only a few times. This chain connects TRBV7-8 to TRBJ2-7; 9 bases match TRBD1. CDR1 and CDR2 (germline): SGHVS, FQNEAQ. The CDR3 runs 14 residues. V was pared by 0 bases and J by 3 bases, with 0 bases of the junction left unmatched. DNA for the CDR3: TGTGCCAGCAGCTTAGCGGGACAGGGCTACGAGCAGTACTTC. Protein product: CASSLAGQGYEQYF.

The V and J genes are TRBV4-1 and TRBJ2-7; 10 bases map to TRBD1. Unmatched junction bases numbered 6, after V lost 5 bases and J lost 2 bases. Germline-derived CDR1 and CDR2 are MGHRA and YSYEKL. CDR3 length: 15 amino acids. The CDR3 region is CASSSRDRGTYEQYF. CDR3 nucleotide sequence: TGCGCCAGCAGCAGCCGGGACAGGGGAACCTACGAGCAGTACTTC.

This chain links TRBV6-5 with TRBJ2-1, with D unclear. The germline V gene encodes CDR1 MNHEY and CDR2 SVGAGI. The CDR3 consists of 12 residues. V was trimmed by 0 bases and J by 9 bases, leaving 6 bases between them. Written as DNA, the CDR3 is TGTGCCAGCAGTTACTCGAATTCTGAGCAGTTCTTC. Its protein is CASSYSNSEQFF.

The chain recombines TRBV10-3 with TRBJ2-7; possibly TRBD1 for D (6 bases). The CDR3 extends over 14 amino acids. Per germline, CDR1 ENHRY and CDR2 SYGVKD. V lost 5 bases to trimming and J lost 3 bases, with 14 bases between them. CDR3 in amino acids: CAISNRERGYEQYF. The CDR3 coding sequence is TGTGCCATCAGTAACAGGGAAAGGGGCTACGAGCAGTACTTC.

The J gene is TRBJ2-2, the V gene TRBV5-6, with 7 bases identical to TRBD1. The CDR3 consists of 19 residues. J gave up 5 bases and V 2 bases, and 18 bases lay outside the gene matches. The germline gives CDR1 SGHDT, CDR2 YYEEEE. The CDR3 DNA reads TGTGCCAGCAGCTTTGAGACACCCTCCGGGACAGTGGAGACCGGGGAGCTGTTTTTT. Its protein product is CASSFETPSGTVETGELFF.

This clone was seen just once. The rearrangement uses TRBV7-3 and TRBJ2-1; the match to TRBD2 covers 9 bases. The CDR3 covers 13 residues. Germline V gene data show CDR1 as SGHTA and CDR2 as FQGTGA. V was clipped by 5 bases and J by 9 bases; unmatched bases: 5. The CDR3 region has the DNA TGTGCCAGCAGCGTACTAGCGGGCAGTGAGCAGTTCTTC. Translation: CASSVLAGSEQFF.

The chain has TRBV6-5 and TRBJ2-3; TRBD1 agrees at 8 bases. The trim removed 0 bases at V and 4 bases at J, leaving 3 bases unmatched. The CDR3 is 15 residues long. CDR1 and CDR2 from the germline V gene are MNHEY and SVGAGI. CDR3 sequence reads: CASSYSPDRADTQYF. The DNA of the CDR3 is TGTGCCAGCAGTTACTCGCCGGACAGGGCAGATACGCAGTATTTT.

This sequence joins TRBV7-9 and TRBJ2-5; weak D call: TRBD2 (5 bases). V was cut by 1 base and J by 7 bases, with 7 bases left in between. The CDR3 runs 12 residues. Germline CDR1 and CDR2: SEHNR and FQNEAQ (reference sequence). The CDR3 loop reads CASSLERVTQYF. The CDR3 region has the DNA TGTGCCAGCAGCTTAGAGAGGGTGACCCAGTACTTC.

The chain is built from TRBV28 and TRBJ2-3, with D tentatively TRBD1 or TRBD2 (7 bases each). The V gene's germline CDR1 is MDHEN and CDR2 SYDVKM. Trimming took off 1 base at V and 5 bases at J, with 13 bases between the two ends. The CDR3 extends over 15 amino acids. CDR3 protein: CASSLLGGGGDTQYF. The CDR3 nucleotides read TGTGCCAGCAGTTTATTAGGGGGCGGGGGAGATACGCAGTATTTT.

This clone was seen more than once but under ten times. The V and J genes are TRBV11-2 and TRBJ2-5; D is unresolved. Between the trimmed V and J ends, which lost 0 bases and 3 bases, there was a span of 11 bases. This CDR3 has 15 amino acids. Germline assignment: CDR1 SGHAT and CDR2 FQNNGV. Here the CDR3 DNA reads TGTGCCAGCAGCTTAGATGGGGATCCCGAAGAGACCCAGTACTTC. Protein sequence: CASSLDGDPEETQYF.